The text below deals with one T cell receptor (beta chain). Its antigen is currently unknown. The V and J ends lost 5 bases and 5 bases respectively, with 12 bases between them. The CDR3 sequence is 13 residues long. The germline gives CDR1 SEHNR, CDR2 FQNEAQ (reference sequence). This specimen comes from a study of blood T cells in healthy people across ages. The authors ran a second PCR of about 6 to 11 cycles using a sample-barcoded 5' primer and a J-beta primer mix. One entry per CDR3 protein, called by TCRdb with MiXCR from the 5' RACE reads. The data contain 800,000 or so distinct CDR3 sequences, more than 20% of them singletons. Study conclusions and caveats: From one million sequenced T cells, diversity estimates were lower bounds.

A further study also used this sample, focusing on T cells of mothers and their children.

The source of this sequence is a boy aged 5 to 17 in good health. The sample comprised blood. The genes are TRBV7-9 and TRBJ1-1; D is ambiguous. This CDR3 reads CASSEWAATEAFF. The CDR3 region has the DNA TGTGCCAGCAGCGAATGGGCCGCGACTGAAGCTTTCTTT.